This TCR beta chain was sequenced for a study of cytomegalovirus exposure and HLA in healthy donors. This PCR relied on a set of 60 Vbeta primers and 13 Jbeta primers. Repertoires were generated with immunoSEQ multiplex PCR, while TCRdb's copy carries only in-frame clones and drops some. This table has under 150,000 clones, 60% to 85% appearing once. CDR3 size: 13 residues. Sequencing was done on a sample of PBMCs. This chain connects TRBV21-1 to TRBJ1-5. TRBV21-1 is termed a pseudogene. This TCR derives from a woman in her thirties or forties in good health and CMV-seronegative. In DNA form, the CDR3 reads TGTGCCGCCCGGGCAGGCGGGAATCAGCCCCAGCATTTT. Translating gives CAARAGGNQPQHF.